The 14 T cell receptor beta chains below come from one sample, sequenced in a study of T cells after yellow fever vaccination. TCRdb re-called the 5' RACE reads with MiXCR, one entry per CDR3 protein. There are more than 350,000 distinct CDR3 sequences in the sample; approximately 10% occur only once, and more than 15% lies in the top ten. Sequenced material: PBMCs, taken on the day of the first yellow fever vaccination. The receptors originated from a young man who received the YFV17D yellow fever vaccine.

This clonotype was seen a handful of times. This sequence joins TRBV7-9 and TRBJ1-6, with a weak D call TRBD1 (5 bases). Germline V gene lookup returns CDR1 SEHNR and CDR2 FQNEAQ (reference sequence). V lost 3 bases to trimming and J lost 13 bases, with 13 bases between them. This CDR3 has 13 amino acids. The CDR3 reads CASSFTTQGPLHF. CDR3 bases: TGTGCCAGCAGCTTCACCACCCAGGGCCCCCTCCACTTT.

The CDR3 loop is CASSYRGGGYTEAFF. The CDR3 DNA is TGCGCCAGCAGCTACAGAGGGGGTGGTTACACTGAAGCTTTCTTT. This chain connects TRBV5-1 to TRBJ1-1; a possible D gene is TRBD1 (6 bases). CDR1 and CDR2 (germline): SGHRS, YFSETQ. Trimming stripped 3 bases from V and 3 bases from J, with 15 bases between. The CDR3 consists of 15 residues.

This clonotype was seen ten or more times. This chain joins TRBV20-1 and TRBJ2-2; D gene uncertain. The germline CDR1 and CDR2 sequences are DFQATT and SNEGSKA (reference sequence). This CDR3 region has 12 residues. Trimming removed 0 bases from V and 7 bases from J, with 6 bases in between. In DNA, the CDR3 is TGCAGTGCTAGAGACATTCACGGGGAGCTGTTTTTT. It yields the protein CSARDIHGELFF.

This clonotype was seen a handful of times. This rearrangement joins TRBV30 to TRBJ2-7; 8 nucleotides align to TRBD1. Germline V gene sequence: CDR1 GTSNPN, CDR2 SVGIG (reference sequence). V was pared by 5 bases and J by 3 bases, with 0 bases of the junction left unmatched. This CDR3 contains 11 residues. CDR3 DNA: TGTGCCTGGGGGACAGGCTACGAGCAGTACTTC. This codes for CAWGTGYEQYF.

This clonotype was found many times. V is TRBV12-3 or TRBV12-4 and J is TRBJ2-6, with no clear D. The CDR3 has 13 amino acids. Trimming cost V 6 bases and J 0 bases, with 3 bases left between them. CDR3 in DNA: TGTGCCAGCAGAGACTCTGGGGCCAACGTCCTGACTTTC. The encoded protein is CASRDSGANVLTF.

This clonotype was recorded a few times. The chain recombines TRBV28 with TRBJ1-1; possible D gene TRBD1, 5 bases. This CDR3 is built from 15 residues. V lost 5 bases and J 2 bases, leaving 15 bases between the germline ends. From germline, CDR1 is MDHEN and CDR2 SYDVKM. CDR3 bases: TGTGCCAGCAGTCCTTCAGGGAGAGTAAACACTGAAGCTTTCTTT. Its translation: CASSPSGRVNTEAFF.

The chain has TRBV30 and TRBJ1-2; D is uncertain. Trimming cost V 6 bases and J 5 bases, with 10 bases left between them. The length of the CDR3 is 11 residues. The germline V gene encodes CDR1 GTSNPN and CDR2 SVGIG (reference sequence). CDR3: CACDGFYGYTF. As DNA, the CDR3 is TGTGCCTGTGACGGTTTTTATGGCTACACCTTC.

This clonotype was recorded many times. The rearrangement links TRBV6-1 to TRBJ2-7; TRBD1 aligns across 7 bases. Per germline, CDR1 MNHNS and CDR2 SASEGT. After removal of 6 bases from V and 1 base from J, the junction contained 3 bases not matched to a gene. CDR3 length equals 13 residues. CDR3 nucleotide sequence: TGTGCCAGCAGGCTGACAGGGTCCTACGAGCAGTACTTC. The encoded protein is CASRLTGSYEQYF.

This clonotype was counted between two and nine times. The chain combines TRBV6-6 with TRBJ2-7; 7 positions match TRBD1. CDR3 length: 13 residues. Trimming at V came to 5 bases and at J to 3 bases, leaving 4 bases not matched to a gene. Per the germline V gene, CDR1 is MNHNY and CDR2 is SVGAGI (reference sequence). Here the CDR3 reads CASSGWDSYEQYV. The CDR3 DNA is TGTGCCAGCAGTGGGTGGGACAGCTACGAGCAGTACGTC.

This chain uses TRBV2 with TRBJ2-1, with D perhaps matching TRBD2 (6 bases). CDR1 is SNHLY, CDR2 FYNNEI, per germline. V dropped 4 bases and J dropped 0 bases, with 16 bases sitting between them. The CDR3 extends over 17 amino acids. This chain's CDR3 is CASSASGLVSSYNEQFF. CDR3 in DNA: TGTGCCAGCAGTGCCTCGGGACTCGTAAGCTCCTACAATGAGCAGTTCTTC. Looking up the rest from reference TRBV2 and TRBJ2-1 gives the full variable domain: EPEVTQTPSHQVTQMGQEVILRCVPISNHLYFYWYRQILGQKVEFLVSFYNNEISEKSEIFDDQFSVERPDGSNFTLKIRSTKLEDSAMYFCASSASGLVSSYNEQFFGPGTRLTVL.

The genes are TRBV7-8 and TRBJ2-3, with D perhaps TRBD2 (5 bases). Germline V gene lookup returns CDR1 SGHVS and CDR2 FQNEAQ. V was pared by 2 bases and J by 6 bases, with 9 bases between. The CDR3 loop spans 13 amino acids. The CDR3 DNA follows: TGTGCCAGCAGCTTATACGGGGTTGATACGCAGTATTTT. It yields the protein CASSLYGVDTQYF.

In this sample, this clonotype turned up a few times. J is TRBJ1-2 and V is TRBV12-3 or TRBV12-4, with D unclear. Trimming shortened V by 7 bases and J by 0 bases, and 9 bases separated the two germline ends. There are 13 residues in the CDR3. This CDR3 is CASTLRTNYGYTF. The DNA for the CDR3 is TGTGCCAGCACATTGAGGACTAACTATGGCTACACCTTC.

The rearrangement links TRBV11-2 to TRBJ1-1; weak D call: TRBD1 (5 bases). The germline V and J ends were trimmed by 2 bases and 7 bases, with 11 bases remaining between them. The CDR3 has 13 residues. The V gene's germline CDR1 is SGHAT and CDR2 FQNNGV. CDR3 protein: CASSLMSTGEAFF. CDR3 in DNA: TGTGCCAGCAGCTTAATGTCCACAGGTGAAGCTTTCTTT.

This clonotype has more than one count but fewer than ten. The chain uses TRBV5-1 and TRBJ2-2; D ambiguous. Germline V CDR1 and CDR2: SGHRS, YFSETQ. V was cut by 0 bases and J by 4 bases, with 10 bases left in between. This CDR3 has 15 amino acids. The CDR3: CASSLGLGSTGELFF. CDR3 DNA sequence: TGCGCCAGCAGCTTGGGTCTAGGTTCCACCGGGGAGCTGTTTTTT. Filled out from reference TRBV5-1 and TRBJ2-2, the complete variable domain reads KAGVTQTPRYLIKTRGQQVTLSCSPISGHRSVSWYQQTPGQGLQFLFEYFSETQRNKGNFPGRFSGRQFSNSRSEMNVSTLELGDSALYLCASSLGLGSTGELFFGEGSRLTVL.